The clone carrying this TCR beta chain was detected once. Its specificity is not known. V trimming: 6 bases; J trimming: 3 bases; junction bases outside the gene matches: 3. Per germline, CDR1 SNHLY and CDR2 FYNNEI. The CDR3 is 14 amino acids. The data were obtained in a study of OX40 agonist ivuxolimab in advanced cancers. Study overall: Patients in dose escalation had liver, melanoma, kidney or head and neck cancers. The eligibility criteria allowed prior anti-PD-1, anti-PD-L1 or anti-CTLA-4 therapy, and approximately 38% had some.

Study findings and constraints: The authors did not determine the antigen specificity of the expanded peripheral T cells.

Sequenced by immunoSEQ multiplex PCR; TCRdb stores in-frame clones only, minus some. The sample has about 78,000 clones, around 86% seen once; the top ten hold 0.2% to 0.3%. Specimen: CD4+ or CD8+ T cells sorted from blood, collected in a trial of the OX40 agonist ivuxolimab. The receptor was derived from an adult with an advanced solid tumor such as melanoma, head and neck, liver or kidney cancer. This rearrangement joins TRBV2 to TRBJ1-2; 11 bases agree with TRBD1. Here the CDR3 DNA reads TGTGCCAGCAGGTGGACAGGGGGCGACTATGGCTACACCTTC. Translation gives CASRWTGGDYGYTF.